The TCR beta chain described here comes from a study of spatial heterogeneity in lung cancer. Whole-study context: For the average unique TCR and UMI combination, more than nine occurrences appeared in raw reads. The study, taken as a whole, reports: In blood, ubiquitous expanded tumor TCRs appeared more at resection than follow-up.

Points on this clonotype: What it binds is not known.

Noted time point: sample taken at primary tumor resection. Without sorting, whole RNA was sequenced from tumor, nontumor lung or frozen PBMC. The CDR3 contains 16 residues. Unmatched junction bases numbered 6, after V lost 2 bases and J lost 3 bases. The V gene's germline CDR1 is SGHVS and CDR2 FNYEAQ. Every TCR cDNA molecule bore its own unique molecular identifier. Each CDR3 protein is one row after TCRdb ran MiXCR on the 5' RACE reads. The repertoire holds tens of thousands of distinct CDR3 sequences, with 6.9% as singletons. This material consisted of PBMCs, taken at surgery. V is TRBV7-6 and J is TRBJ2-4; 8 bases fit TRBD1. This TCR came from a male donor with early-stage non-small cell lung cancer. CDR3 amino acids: CASSLRQGKGKNIQYF. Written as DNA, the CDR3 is TGTGCCAGCAGCTTAAGACAGGGGAAGGGCAAAAACATTCAGTACTTC.